This T cell receptor beta chain emerged from a study of blood T cells in healthy people across ages. As concerns this clonotype: What it binds is not known.

Findings of the study overall: Across the age range, TCR beta diversity per million T cells fell in a roughly linear way.

Next came a second PCR, run for roughly 6 to 11 cycles, which used a sample-barcoded 5' primer along with a J-beta primer mix. Tagging of each cDNA molecule was performed by a template-switch adaptor with 12 random nucleotides. TCRdb fed the 5' RACE reads into MiXCR, producing one record per CDR3 protein. The table has some 930,000 distinct CDR3 sequences, almost 30% seen once. This CDR3 has 15 amino acids. Germline V gives CDR1 MGHDK, CDR2 SYGVNS. Deletions cut 8 bases from V and 8 bases from J, with 21 bases between. This same sample was also taken into another study, of T cells of mothers and their children. From that paper: The whole RNA yield was converted to cDNA, approximately 1.6 ug per 15 ul. Each child gave 2.9 million or so TCR beta CDR3 reads (each mother, over 9 million).

The chain couples TRBV25-1 to TRBJ1-4, with D unclear. The clonotype originates from a woman aged 40 to 49 in good health. The sequencing sample was made of blood. The CDR3 sequence is CASESPTGPREKLFF. The CDR3, as DNA: TGTGCCAGCGAGAGTCCGACCGGGCCCCGCGAAAAACTGTTTTTT.